The clone carrying this T cell receptor (beta chain) was seen repeatedly, ten times or more. The antigen is unknown. The V end was cut by 0 bases, the J end by 5 bases, with 9 bases between. Germline CDR1 and CDR2: SGHRS and YFSETQ. The CDR3 length is 14 residues. This entry comes from a study of identical twins. Broader study findings: Models came in too low on out-of-frame TCR alpha sharing in monozygotic twins.

The cDNA had a unique molecular identifier and a template-switch universal primer site. One entry per CDR3 protein results from TCRdb running MiXCR on the 5' RACE reads. The top ten clones hold about 1.8% of a sample with about 700,000 distinct CDR3 sequences, less than 7% of them seen once. Healthy Caucasian donors formed the entire cohort. Sample: naive T cells sorted from blood. The clonotype was recovered from a man between 18 and 35 years old in good health. This rearrangement joins TRBV5-1 to TRBJ2-1, with D unresolved. CDR3 sequence: CASSLAGSNNEQFF. The CDR3 coding sequence is TGCGCCAGCAGCTTGGCCGGGTCCAACAATGAGCAGTTCTTC.